This is a list of T cell receptor beta chains from one sample in a study of T cell responses to AZD1222 COVID-19 vaccine. The table came from immunoSEQ multiplex PCR; TCRdb's copy has only in-frame clones and leaves some out. The sample holds about 150,000 clones; approximately 92% are singletons and the top ten take approximately 3.4%. The sequencing used peripheral blood, collected 28 days after the second AZD1222 dose. These TCRs come from an adult who received the AZD1222 COVID-19 vaccine. CDR3s include the opening cysteine and the closing phenylalanine or tryptophan. Each record gives: V gene, J gene, CDR3 protein.

V: TRBV5-5
J: TRBJ1-1
CDR3: CASSLLATNTEAFF

V: TRBV28
J: TRBJ1-1
CDR3: CASSRIQGRAFF

V: TRBV30
J: TRBJ1-2
CDR3: CAWRGSGYGYTF

V: TRBV6-2/TRBV6-3
J: TRBJ2-3
CDR3: CASSYSTVITRDSLDTQYF

V: TRBV11-2
J: TRBJ2-3
CDR3: CASSLSGSSTDTQYF

V: TRBV10-3
J: TRBJ1-3
CDR3: CAIRQGAGNTIYF

V: TRBV2
J: TRBJ1-5
CDR3: CASSEGNQPQHF

V: TRBV7-9
J: TRBJ2-5
CDR3: CASSPGLAEVQETQYF

V: TRBV4-1
J: TRBJ2-7
CDR3: CASSHADFIGGSNYEQYF

V: TRBV29-1
J: TRBJ2-2
CDR3: CSVLFGTLNTGELFF

V: TRBV19
J: TRBJ1-5
CDR3: CASSIVAQINQPQHF

V: TRBV11-2
J: TRBJ1-5
CDR3: CASSLVASRPQHF

V: TRBV28
J: TRBJ1-3
CDR3: CASSTPGGEGSGNTIYF

V: TRBV10-1
J: TRBJ2-7
CDR3: CASSESRAVGEQYF

V: TRBV29-1
J: TRBJ2-7
CDR3: CSVEVRNRYEQYF

V: TRBV28
J: TRBJ1-2
CDR3: CASSADRAYGYTF

V: TRBV28
J: TRBJ2-1
CDR3: CASSSSGSTYNEQFF

V: TRBV7-2
J: TRBJ1-2
CDR3: CASSPNVGQGLSRYTF

V: TRBV12-3/TRBV12-4
J: TRBJ1-2
CDR3: CASSLTGIDGYTF

V: TRBV15
J: TRBJ2-2
CDR3: CATTPGGVYTGELFF

V: TRBV6-4
J: TRBJ2-1
CDR3: CASTTRTSGAYNEQFF

V: TRBV24-1
J: TRBJ2-1
CDR3: CATSEMTSGKNEQFF

V: TRBV11-2
J: TRBJ1-3
CDR3: CASSRVPRSGNTIYF

V: TRBV9
J: TRBJ2-3
CDR3: CASSFSVADTQYF

V: TRBV9
J: TRBJ2-2
CDR3: CASSERQAAGGELFF

V: TRBV11-2
J: TRBJ1-1
CDR3: CASSFTDSGTVAFF

V: TRBV5-4
J: TRBJ1-2
CDR3: CASSLADYGYTF

V: TRBV29-1
J: TRBJ2-1
CDR3: CSVGPPENGEQFF

V: TRBV7-6
J: TRBJ2-1
CDR3: CASSLSPQVRATGSSYNEQFF

V: TRBV27
J: TRBJ2-5
CDR3: CASSLGPGGETQYF

V: TRBV24-1
J: TRBJ2-2
CDR3: CATSDLTGRGPTGELFF

V: TRBV24-1
J: TRBJ2-1
CDR3: CATSDLPSNEQFF

V: TRBV30
J: TRBJ1-6
CDR3: CAWAHVPYNSPLHF

V: TRBV5-4
J: TRBJ2-7
CDR3: CASSVIPPRGDSYEQYF

V: TRBV9
J: TRBJ1-2
CDR3: CASSVNRANYGYTF

V: TRBV9
J: TRBJ2-3
CDR3: CASSASSGSTDTQYF

V: TRBV18
J: TRBJ2-7
CDR3: CASSPRDRTSYEQYF

V: TRBV28
J: TRBJ2-6
CDR3: CASSLSPTGRLSGANVLTF

V: TRBV2
J: TRBJ2-3
CDR3: CASSRGSGTDTQYF

V: TRBV6-5
J: TRBJ1-1
CDR3: CASSNRDKGNTEAFF

V: TRBV3-1/TRBV3-2
J: TRBJ1-6
CDR3: CASSQVIQGRDSPLHF

V: TRBV24-1
J: TRBJ1-1
CDR3: CATSEGTTEAFF

V: TRBV9
J: TRBJ2-7
CDR3: CASSAGTSGGYEQYF

V: TRBV5-6
J: TRBJ1-6
CDR3: CASSYGTGSSLSYNSPLHF

V: TRBV19
J: TRBJ1-2
CDR3: CASSIDVGDGYTF

V: TRBV10-3
J: TRBJ2-7
CDR3: CAIAVLSYEQYF

V: TRBV24-1
J: TRBJ2-7
CDR3: CATSDHKTDRGSYEQYF

V: TRBV7-9
J: TRBJ2-6
CDR3: CASSLAKGAGANVLTF

V: TRBV24-1
J: TRBJ2-1
CDR3: CATSDLGQGTNEQFF

V: TRBV5-4
J: TRBJ2-7
CDR3: CASSFETAGPQYF

V: TRBV7-2
J: TRBJ2-7
CDR3: CASSLYGVYEQYF

V: TRBV28
J: TRBJ2-7
CDR3: CASSRPVAGVSGEQYF

V: TRBV27
J: TRBJ2-7
CDR3: CASSSPGQFPYEQYF

V: TRBV18
J: TRBJ2-2
CDR3: CASSPDRGLYGELFF